The rows below give T cell receptor beta chains drawn from one sample of a study of identical twins. TCRdb processed the 5' RACE reads anew with MiXCR; each CDR3 protein has one entry. Here the sample spans around 670,000 distinct CDR3 sequences, roughly 6.2% being singletons. The sample consisted of naive T cells sorted from blood. The source is a man aged 18 to 30 in good health. CDR3s include the opening cysteine and the closing phenylalanine or tryptophan. The D gene is left open where the match is weak. Clone size appears in some rows only: once, few, many, or a class for an expanded clone.

>TRBV12-3/TRBV12-4|many|TRBD1|TRBJ1-4
CASRHDREQKLFF
TGTGCCAGCAGGCACGACAGGGAGCAAAAACTGTTTTTT
>TRBV29-1|many|.|TRBJ1-2
CSVEILGYYGYTF
TGCAGCGTTGAAATTCTCGGGTATTATGGCTACACCTTC
>TRBV6-1|many|TRBD1|TRBJ2-1
CASSEVGQSYNEQFF
TGTGCCAGCAGTGAGGTGGGACAGAGTTACAATGAGCAGTTCTTC
>TRBV7-9|many|.|TRBJ2-7
CASSSSLGGADYEQYF
TGTGCCAGCAGTTCTAGCCTCGGGGGCGCTGATTACGAGCAGTACTTC
>TRBV20-1|few|TRBD2|TRBJ2-5
CSAGLAGPPRETQYF
TGCAGTGCTGGACTAGCGGGTCCCCCTCGGGAGACCCAGTACTTC
>TRBV11-2|few|TRBD1|TRBJ2-4
CASSQTGQVKNIQYF
TGTGCCAGCAGCCAGACCGGACAGGTCAAAAACATTCAGTACTTC
>TRBV20-1|many|.|TRBJ2-2
CSAREDDTNTGELFF
TGCAGTGCTAGAGAGGACGATACGAACACCGGGGAGCTGTTTTTT
>TRBV12-3/TRBV12-4|many|.|TRBJ1-1
CASRSGQREAFF
TGTGCCAGCAGATCGGGACAACGTGAAGCTTTCTTT
>TRBV20-1|many|.|TRBJ2-3
CSALPGHTDTQYF
TGCAGTGCACTTCCGGGACACACAGATACGCAGTATTTT
>TRBV30|many|.|TRBJ2-4
CAWTVGAGILAKNIQYF
TGTGCCTGGACCGTAGGGGCAGGAATTCTAGCCAAAAACATTCAGTACTTC
>TRBV29-1|many|.|TRBJ2-2
CSVESGQTNTGELFF
TGCAGCGTTGAGTCAGGACAGACTAACACCGGGGAGCTGTTTTTT
>TRBV4-3|few|.|TRBJ2-7
CASSQEHALSEQYF
TGCGCCAGCAGCCAAGAACACGCTTTGTCCGAGCAGTACTTC
>TRBV5-1|many|TRBD1|TRBJ2-3
CASSRWTGRTDTQYF
TGCGCCAGCAGCCGCTGGACAGGACGCACAGATACGCAGTATTTT
>TRBV5-1|many|.|TRBJ2-5
CASSRPGTVQETQYF
TGCGCCAGCAGCAGACCCGGGACGGTCCAAGAGACCCAGTACTTC
>TRBV12-3/TRBV12-4|many|TRBD1|TRBJ2-1
CASSIYTGVEQFF
TGTGCCAGCAGTATCTATACAGGGGTTGAGCAGTTCTTC
>TRBV13|few|.|TRBJ2-7
CASSQVGGANPYEQYF
TGTGCCAGCAGCCAAGTTGGGGGGGCGAATCCCTACGAGCAGTACTTC
>TRBV7-3|.|TRBD2|TRBJ2-1
CASSPGTSFNNEQFF
TGTGCCAGCAGCCCGGGGACTAGCTTCAATAATGAGCAGTTCTTC
>TRBV28|many|.|TRBJ1-2
CASSFRGNGYTF
TGTGCCAGCAGTTTCCGAGGGAATGGCTACACCTTC
>TRBV6-1|many|.|TRBJ1-1
CASSGIIGELDTEAFF
TGTGCCAGCAGTGGCATAATAGGGGAGCTCGACACTGAAGCTTTCTTT
>TRBV12-3/TRBV12-4|.|TRBD2|TRBJ2-5
CASSLAGGSVETQYF
TGTGCCAGCAGTTTAGCGGGAGGGTCGGTCGAGACCCAGTACTTC
>TRBV29-1|many|.|TRBJ2-4
CSVDTQAKNIQYF
TGCAGCGTTGACACTCAGGCCAAAAACATTCAGTACTTC
>TRBV20-1|.|TRBD2|TRBJ2-7
CSAKRGVAGPYEQYF
TGCAGTGCTAAACGAGGGGTAGCGGGTCCCTACGAGCAGTACTTC
>TRBV12-3/TRBV12-4|.|TRBD2|TRBJ2-2
CASSLQGGSGTGELFF
TGTGCCAGCAGTCTCCAAGGCGGGAGTGGGACCGGGGAGCTGTTTTTT
>TRBV3-1|many|TRBD1|TRBJ1-2
CASSHRTGGYGYTF
TGTGCCAGCAGCCACCGGACAGGCGGCTATGGCTACACCTTC
>TRBV29-1|many|.|TRBJ2-1
CSVMLPSYNEQFF
TGCAGCGTTATGCTCCCCTCCTACAATGAGCAGTTCTTC
>TRBV11-2|.|TRBD1|TRBJ1-1
CASSQGRGPIRAEAFF
TGTGCCAGCAGCCAGGGCAGGGGGCCGATCAGGGCTGAAGCTTTCTTT
>TRBV4-2|many|TRBD2|TRBJ2-1
CASSPTSGSGFEQFF
TGTGCCAGCAGCCCTACTAGCGGGAGCGGCTTTGAGCAGTTCTTC
>TRBV7-9|few|.|TRBJ2-2
CASSFGTLHTGELFF
TGTGCCAGCAGCTTCGGGACCCTCCACACCGGGGAGCTGTTTTTT
>TRBV29-1|few|.|TRBJ2-1
CSGHPGPLNEQFF
TGCAGCGGCCACCCGGGACCCCTCAATGAGCAGTTCTTC
>TRBV20-1|many|TRBD1|TRBJ2-3
CSALETGEWNTQYF
TGCAGTGCTCTAGAGACAGGGGAATGGAATACGCAGTATTTT
>TRBV29-1|many|TRBD2|TRBJ2-1
CSAAAAGAGNEQFF
TGCAGCGCGGCTGCGGCGGGAGCAGGCAATGAGCAGTTCTTC
>TRBV5-1|many|TRBD2|TRBJ2-7
CASSLGTTNYEQYF
TGCGCCAGCAGCTTAGGGACTACGAACTACGAGCAGTACTTC
>TRBV20-1|many|TRBD1|TRBJ1-2
CSAIRQGPVGYTF
TGCAGTGCTATACGACAGGGCCCGGTTGGCTACACCTTC
>TRBV12-3/TRBV12-4|many|TRBD1|TRBJ2-3
CASSVRGGLADTQYF
TGTGCCAGCAGTGTCAGAGGGGGCTTGGCAGATACGCAGTATTTT
>TRBV29-1|many|.|TRBJ2-2
CSVEGLGELFF
TGCAGCGTTGAGGGCCTCGGGGAGCTGTTTTTT
>TRBV4-1|.|.|TRBJ2-2
CASTSDGLDETGELFF
TGCGCCAGCACCTCGGACGGTCTAGATGAAACCGGGGAGCTGTTTTTT
>TRBV30|.|.|TRBJ2-3
CAWTPGGRTDTQYF
TGTGCCTGGACCCCTGGCGGACGCACAGATACGCAGTATTTT
>TRBV12-3/TRBV12-4|many|.|TRBJ1-5
CASSPTGGGQPQHF
TGTGCCAGCAGCCCGACAGGAGGGGGTCAGCCCCAGCATTTT
>TRBV29-1|many|TRBD1|TRBJ1-3
CSVGGTGFSGNTIYF
TGCAGCGTTGGGGGGACAGGGTTCTCTGGAAACACCATATATTTT
>TRBV9|many|.|TRBJ2-5
CASGQETQYF
TGTGCCAGCGGTCAAGAGACCCAGTACTTC
>TRBV6-5|.|.|TRBJ2-3
CASSYSIVAGDTQYF
TGTGCCAGCAGTTACTCGATAGTCGCGGGGGATACGCAGTATTTT
>TRBV5-1|.|.|TRBJ2-5
CASSLAPGIQETQYF
TGCGCCAGCAGCTTGGCTCCAGGTATACAAGAGACCCAGTACTTC
>TRBV7-2|many|.|TRBJ2-1
CASSLAQANEQFF
TGTGCCAGCAGCTTAGCACAGGCCAATGAGCAGTTCTTC
>TRBV7-8|few|TRBD2|TRBJ2-3
CAAGLAGPDTQYF
TGTGCCGCGGGACTAGCGGGACCAGATACGCAGTATTTT
>TRBV10-3|many|.|TRBJ2-1
CAISELREQFF
TGTGCCATCAGTGAGTTGCGTGAGCAGTTCTTC